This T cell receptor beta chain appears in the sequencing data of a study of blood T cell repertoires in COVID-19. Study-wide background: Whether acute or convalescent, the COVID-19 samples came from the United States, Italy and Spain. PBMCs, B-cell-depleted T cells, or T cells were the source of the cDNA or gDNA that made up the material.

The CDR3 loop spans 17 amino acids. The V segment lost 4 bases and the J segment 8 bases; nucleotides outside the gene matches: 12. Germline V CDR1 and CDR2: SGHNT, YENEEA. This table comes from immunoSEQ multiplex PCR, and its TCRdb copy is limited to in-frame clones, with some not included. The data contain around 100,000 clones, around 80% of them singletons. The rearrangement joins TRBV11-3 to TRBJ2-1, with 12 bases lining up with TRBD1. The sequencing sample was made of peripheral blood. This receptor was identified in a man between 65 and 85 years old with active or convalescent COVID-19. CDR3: CASSSLRDRGLRDEQFF. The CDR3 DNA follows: TGTGCCAGCAGCTCTCTAAGGGACAGGGGGCTGCGGGATGAGCAGTTCTTC.